The 17 T cell receptor beta chains listed next were all sequenced from one sample in a study of beta chain features in type 1 diabetes. Reverse transcribing all isolated RNA meant expressed TCRB transcripts were sequenced. TCRdb's copy holds only in-frame clones and misses some; the assay was immunoSEQ multiplex PCR. The repertoire holds fewer than 650,000 clones, less than 20% seen once, with roughly 0.098% in the top ten. Sequencing used naive CD4+ T cells from blood. Source of these receptors: a man aged 18-30 years in good health.

The chain uses TRBV6-6 and TRBJ2-2; D tentatively reads TRBD1 or TRBD2 (5 bases each). Germline CDR1 reads MNHNY; CDR2 reads SVGAGI (reference sequence). CDR3 size: 15 residues. Between the trimmed V and J ends, which lost 7 bases and 3 bases, there was a span of 15 bases. This chain's CDR3 is CASNHGAIYTGELFF. CDR3 coding DNA: TGTGCCAGCAATCACGGGGCAATCTACACCGGGGAGCTGTTTTTT.

This chain joins TRBV7-3 and TRBJ2-1, with D maybe TRBD2 (6 bases). CDR1 SGHTA and CDR2 FQGTGA come from the germline V gene. The CDR3 covers 16 residues. V shed 5 bases and J shed 0 bases, with 14 bases lying between them. The CDR3 region has the DNA TGTGCCAGCAGCCCCGAGCGGGTCAGCTCCTACAATGAGCAGTTCTTC. It encodes CASSPERVSSYNEQFF.

In this sample, this clone turned up a few times. The gene calls are TRBV28 and TRBJ1-1; D might be TRBD1 (6 bases). Trimming stripped 7 bases from V and 2 bases from J, with 20 bases between. This CDR3 contains 16 residues. In germline, CDR1 is MDHEN, CDR2 SYDVKM. The CDR3 loop is CASTIMGGRRNTEAFF. The CDR3 coding sequence is TGTGCCAGCACCATTATGGGGGGCAGGAGAAACACTGAAGCTTTCTTT.

V and J are TRBV11-1 and TRBJ2-7, with 14 nucleotides matching TRBD2. V lost 4 bases, J lost 4 bases, and 9 bases stayed unmatched. This CDR3 has 17 amino acids. Germline CDR1 SGHAT, CDR2 FQDESV (reference sequence). CDR3 in amino acids: CASSSRPGLAGEYEQYF. CDR3 nucleotides: TGTGCCAGCAGCTCCAGACCGGGACTAGCGGGAGAGTACGAGCAGTACTTC.

The chain employs TRBV9 and TRBJ1-2; 7 nucleotides match TRBD1. Looked up from germline, CDR1 is SGDLS and CDR2 is YYNGEE. The CDR3 is 15 amino acids. With V trimmed by 0 bases and J by 3 bases, 5 bases remained unmatched. CDR3 in amino acids: CASSVAARGDYGYTF. CDR3 nucleotide sequence: TGTGCCAGCAGCGTAGCGGCCAGGGGGGACTATGGCTACACCTTC.

This clone was picked up many times. The chain carries TRBV14 and TRBJ2-3; the D call may be TRBD1 or TRBD2 (5 bases each). The ends were cut back, 1 base at V and 6 bases at J, with 14 bases in the middle. The CDR3 covers 15 residues. The V gene's germline CDR1 is SGHDN and CDR2 FVKESK. CDR3 DNA: TGTGCCAGCAGCCAAGTGGGACGTAAGGTGGATACGCAGTATTTT. It specifies CASSQVGRKVDTQYF.

This chain connects TRBV28 to TRBJ1-1, with D hard to call. The CDR3 contains 14 residues. V was trimmed by 1 base and J by 4 bases, leaving 10 bases between them. Germline lookup yields CDR1 MDHEN and CDR2 SYDVKM. This CDR3 reads CASSLSAMGTEAFF. The DNA for the CDR3 is TGTGCCAGCAGTTTATCCGCAATGGGCACTGAAGCTTTCTTT.

CDR3 loop: CASSYIPGLAGYNEQFF. DNA for the CDR3: TGTGCCAGCAGTTACATTCCAGGACTAGCGGGATACAATGAGCAGTTCTTC. The chain is built from TRBV28 and TRBJ2-1; 12 positions agree with TRBD2. Germline lookup yields CDR1 MDHEN and CDR2 SYDVKM. This CDR3 spans 17 amino acids. Trimming at V came to 4 bases and at J to 4 bases, leaving 8 bases not matched to a gene.

This clone turned up a few times. The V and J genes are TRBV7-2 and TRBJ2-7; 8 nucleotides line up with TRBD1. Trimming took 5 bases from V and 5 from J; bases not matched to a gene: 8. The CDR3 totals 14 residues. Germline CDR1 reads SGHTA; CDR2 reads FQGNSA. CDR3 sequence (DNA): TGTGCCAGCAGCCGACAGGGGATCGTTGACGAGCAGTACTTC. Translation gives CASSRQGIVDEQYF.

Written as DNA, the CDR3 is TGTGCCAGCAGCAGGACAGGGGGAGGTTACGAGCAGTACTTC. It codes for CASSRTGGGYEQYF. The rearrangement links TRBV27 to TRBJ2-7; 10 nucleotides align to TRBD1. The CDR3 loop spans 14 amino acids. V shed 6 bases, J shed 4 bases, and the junction held 6 bases outside the gene matches. Germline CDR1 MNHEY, CDR2 SMNVEV (reference sequence).

This chain uses TRBV25-1 with TRBJ1-2, with no clear D. CDR3 size: 15 residues. V gave up 2 bases and J gave up 2 bases, with 12 bases separating them. Germline loops: CDR1 MGHDK, CDR2 SYGVNS. CDR3 in amino acids: CASSEGSVGNYGYTF. In nucleotides, the CDR3 is TGTGCCAGCAGTGAAGGAAGTGTAGGCAACTATGGCTACACCTTC.

The chain is built from TRBV21-1 and TRBJ1-4. TRBV21-1 is recorded as a pseudogene. This CDR3 is built from 14 residues. CDR3 in DNA: TGTGCCAGCAGCAAAGAGTCCTTGGCGGGAAAACTGTTTTTT. It specifies CASSKESLAGKLFF.

This clone has more than one count but fewer than ten. This rearrangement joins TRBV4-1 to TRBJ2-2; D ambiguous. The CDR3 runs to 15 residues. Germline CDR1 MGHRA, CDR2 YSYEKL. The ends were cut back, 0 bases at V and 0 bases at J, with 5 bases in the middle. This CDR3 is CASSQDRTNTGELFF. In DNA form, the CDR3 reads TGCGCCAGCAGCCAAGATCGGACGAACACCGGGGAGCTGTTTTTT.

The CDR3 loop reads CASSLGGDSGANVLTF. The CDR3 nucleotides read TGTGCCAGCAGCTTGGGTGGCGACTCTGGGGCCAACGTCCTGACTTTC. The rearrangement joins TRBV5-6 to TRBJ2-6; the D is unclear. Trimming stripped 0 bases from V and 0 bases from J, with 7 bases between. CDR1 SGHDT and CDR2 YYEEEE come from the germline V gene. The CDR3 runs to 16 residues. Together with reference TRBV5-6 and TRBJ2-6, the CDR3 gives the full variable domain: DAGVTQSPTHLIKTRGQQVTLRCSPKSGHDTVSWYQQALGQGPQFIFQYYEEEERQRGNFPDRFSGHQFPNYSSELNVNALLLGDSALYLCASSLGGDSGANVLTFGAGSRLTVL.

This clone was observed a few times. This chain links TRBV7-3 with TRBJ1-5; D gene uncertain. Trimming pared 5 bases from V and 4 bases from J, leaving 9 bases between. The germline V gene encodes CDR1 SGHTA and CDR2 FQGTGA. This CDR3 has 13 residues. The CDR3 spells CASSARRNQPQHF. For the CDR3, the DNA is TGTGCCAGCAGCGCTAGAAGAAATCAGCCCCAGCATTTT.

This sequence joins TRBV4-1 and TRBJ2-7; D unresolved. Trimming pared 1 base from V and 3 bases from J, leaving 10 bases between. Germline V gene sequence: CDR1 MGHRA, CDR2 YSYEKL. The CDR3 sequence is 14 residues long. The CDR3 reads CASSQVEAIYEQYF. CDR3 in DNA: TGCGCCAGCAGCCAAGTAGAAGCCATCTACGAGCAGTACTTC.

The gene calls are TRBV29-1 and TRBJ1-3, with D unresolved. Trimming removed 0 bases at V and 4 bases at J, with 10 bases between. The CDR3 is made up of 14 amino acids. The germline V gene encodes CDR1 SQVTM and CDR2 ANQGSEA. CDR3 amino acids: CSVEEPLKGNTIYF. The CDR3, as DNA: TGCAGCGTTGAAGAACCCCTCAAAGGAAACACCATATATTTT.